The source of this T cell receptor (beta chain) is a study of cytomegalovirus exposure and HLA in healthy donors. Study-level findings and limits: What was likely a sequencing artifact was a cluster of highly shared sequence variants. Analysis was carried out at a later point, and it linked a missense DCLRE1C variant to TCR beta V- and J-gene trimming. The study recorded more than 150 TCR beta chains that were cytomegalovirus-associated. In a later analysis, an Asian-associated ancestry cluster reportedly showed fewer N-insertions than the roughly 650-donor mean.

The PCR ran on 60 Vbeta and 13 Jbeta primers. Generated by immunoSEQ multiplex PCR, the TCRdb table keeps only in-frame clones and is missing some. The data contain 150,000 to 200,000 clones, roughly 84% of them seen just once; the ten biggest clones take up around 0.21%. Regarding this clone: Its antigen remains unidentified.

The CDR3 is 14 amino acids. Between the trimmed V and J ends, which lost 1 base and 2 bases, there was a span of 3 bases. Germline CDR1 reads SGHTA; CDR2 reads FQGTGA. What was sequenced was PBMCs. The receptor was isolated from a girl less than two years old in good health and CMV-seronegative. The V call is TRBV7-3, the J call TRBJ2-6; unclear D gene. The CDR3 coding sequence is TGTGCCAGCAGCTTAAGGCCTGGGGCCAACGTCCTGACTTTC. Amino acids: CASSLRPGANVLTF.